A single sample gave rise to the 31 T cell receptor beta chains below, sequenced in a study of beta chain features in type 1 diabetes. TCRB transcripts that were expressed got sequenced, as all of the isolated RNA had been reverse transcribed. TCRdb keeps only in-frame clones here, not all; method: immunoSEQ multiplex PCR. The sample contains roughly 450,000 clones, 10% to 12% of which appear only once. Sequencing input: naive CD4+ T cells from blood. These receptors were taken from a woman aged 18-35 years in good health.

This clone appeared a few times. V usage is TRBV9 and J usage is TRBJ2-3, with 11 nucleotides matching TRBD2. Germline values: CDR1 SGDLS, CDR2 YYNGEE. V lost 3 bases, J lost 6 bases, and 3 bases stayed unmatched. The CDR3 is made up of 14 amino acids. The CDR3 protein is CASSGTSGGDTQYF. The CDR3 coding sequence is TGTGCCAGCAGCGGCACTAGCGGGGGTGATACGCAGTATTTT. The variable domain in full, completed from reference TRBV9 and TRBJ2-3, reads DSGVTQTPKHLITATGQRVTLRCSPRSGDLSVYWYQQSLDQGLQFLIQYYNGEERAKGNILERFSAQQFPDLHSELNLSSLELGDSALYFCASSGTSGGDTQYFGPGTRLTVL.

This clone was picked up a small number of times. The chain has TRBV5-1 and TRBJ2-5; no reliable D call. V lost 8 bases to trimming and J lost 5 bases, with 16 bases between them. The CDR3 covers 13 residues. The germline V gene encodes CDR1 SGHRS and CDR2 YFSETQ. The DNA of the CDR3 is TGCGCCAGTTCCTGGCGTATGGGCGAGACCCAGTACTTC. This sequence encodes CASSWRMGETQYF. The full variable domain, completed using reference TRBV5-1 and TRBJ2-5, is KAGVTQTPRYLIKTRGQQVTLSCSPISGHRSVSWYQQTPGQGLQFLFEYFSETQRNKGNFPGRFSGRQFSNSRSEMNVSTLELGDSALYLCASSWRMGETQYFGPGTRLLVL.

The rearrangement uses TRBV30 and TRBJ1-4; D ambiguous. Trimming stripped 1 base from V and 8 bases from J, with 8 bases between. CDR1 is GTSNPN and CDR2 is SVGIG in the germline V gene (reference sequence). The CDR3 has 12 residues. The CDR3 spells CAWSASREKLFF. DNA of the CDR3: TGTGCCTGGAGTGCATCTAGAGAAAAACTGTTTTTT.

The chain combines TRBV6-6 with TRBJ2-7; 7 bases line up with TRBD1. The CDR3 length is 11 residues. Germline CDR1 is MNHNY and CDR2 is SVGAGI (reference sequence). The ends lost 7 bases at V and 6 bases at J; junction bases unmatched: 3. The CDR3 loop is CASKRQGEQYF. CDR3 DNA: TGTGCCAGCAAGAGACAGGGCGAGCAGTACTTC.

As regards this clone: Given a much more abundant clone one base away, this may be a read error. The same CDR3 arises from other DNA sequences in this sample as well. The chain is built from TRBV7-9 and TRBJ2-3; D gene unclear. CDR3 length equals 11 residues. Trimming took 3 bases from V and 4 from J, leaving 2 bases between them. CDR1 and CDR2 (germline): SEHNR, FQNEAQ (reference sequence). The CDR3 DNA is TGTGCCAGCAGCTTCTCAGATACGCAGTATTTT. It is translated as CASSFSDTQYF.

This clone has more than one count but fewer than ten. CDR3 sequence reads: CASSLRGISPLHF. CDR3 bases: TGTGCCAGCAGCTTAAGGGGGATTTCACCCCTCCACTTT. The rearrangement joins TRBV11-3 to TRBJ1-6; D is perhaps TRBD1 (6 bases). This CDR3 is 13 amino acids long. Trimming left V 2 bases short and J 9 bases short, with 8 bases between. CDR1 is SGHNT, CDR2 YENEEA, per germline.

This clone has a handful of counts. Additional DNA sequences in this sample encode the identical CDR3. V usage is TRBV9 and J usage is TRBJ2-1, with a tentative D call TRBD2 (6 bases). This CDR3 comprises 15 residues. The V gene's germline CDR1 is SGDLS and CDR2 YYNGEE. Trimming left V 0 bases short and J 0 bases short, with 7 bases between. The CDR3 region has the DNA TGTGCCAGCAGCGTAGCGGGAGACTCCTACAATGAGCAGTTCTTC. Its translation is CASSVAGDSYNEQFF.

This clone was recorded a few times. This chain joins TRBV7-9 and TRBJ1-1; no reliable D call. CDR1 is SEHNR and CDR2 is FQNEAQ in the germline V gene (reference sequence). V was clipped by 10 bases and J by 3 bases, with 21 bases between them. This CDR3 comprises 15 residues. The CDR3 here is CATSRRTNGDTEAFF. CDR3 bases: TGTGCCACCTCCCGCAGGACGAACGGGGACACTGAAGCTTTCTTT.

The CDR3: CASSLSRAGSEAFF. The CDR3 bases are TGTGCCAGCAGCTTAAGCCGGGCAGGGAGTGAAGCTTTCTTT. This chain connects TRBV7-3 to TRBJ1-1, with a tentative D call TRBD1 (5 bases). This CDR3 is 14 amino acids long. The V end lost 1 base, the J end lost 7 bases, and 13 bases lay between the germline ends. Germline V gives CDR1 SGHTA, CDR2 FQGTGA. The whole variable domain, filled in from reference TRBV7-3 and TRBJ1-1, reads GAGVSQTPSNKVTEKGKYVELRCDPISGHTALYWYRQSLGQGPEFLIYFQGTGAADDSGLPNDRFFAVRPEGSVSTLKIQRTERGDSAVYLCASSLSRAGSEAFFGQGTRLTVV.

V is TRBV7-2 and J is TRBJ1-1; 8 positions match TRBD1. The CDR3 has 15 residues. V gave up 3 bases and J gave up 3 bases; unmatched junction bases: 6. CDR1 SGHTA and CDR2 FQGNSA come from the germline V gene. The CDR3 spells CASSFGAGGYTEAFF. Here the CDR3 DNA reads TGTGCCAGCAGCTTTGGGGCAGGGGGCTACACTGAAGCTTTCTTT.

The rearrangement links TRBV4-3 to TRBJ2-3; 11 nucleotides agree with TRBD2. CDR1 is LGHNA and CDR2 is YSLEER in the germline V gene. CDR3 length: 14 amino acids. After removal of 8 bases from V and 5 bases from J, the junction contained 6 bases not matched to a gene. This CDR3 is CASGSSGRIDTQYF. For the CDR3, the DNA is TGCGCCAGCGGCTCTAGCGGGAGGATAGATACGCAGTATTTT.

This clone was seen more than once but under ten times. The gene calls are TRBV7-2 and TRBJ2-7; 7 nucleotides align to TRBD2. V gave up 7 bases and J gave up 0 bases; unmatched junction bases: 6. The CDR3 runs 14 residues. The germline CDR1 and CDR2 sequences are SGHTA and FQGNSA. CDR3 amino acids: CASNIPGGSYEQYF. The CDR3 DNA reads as TGTGCCAGCAACATCCCGGGGGGCTCCTACGAGCAGTACTTC. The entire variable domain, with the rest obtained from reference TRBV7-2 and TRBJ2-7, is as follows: GAGVSQSPSNKVTEKGKDVELRCDPISGHTALYWYRQSLGQGLEFLIYFQGNSAPDKSGLPSDRFSAERTGGSVSTLTIQRTQQEDSAVYLCASNIPGGSYEQYFGPGTRLTVT.

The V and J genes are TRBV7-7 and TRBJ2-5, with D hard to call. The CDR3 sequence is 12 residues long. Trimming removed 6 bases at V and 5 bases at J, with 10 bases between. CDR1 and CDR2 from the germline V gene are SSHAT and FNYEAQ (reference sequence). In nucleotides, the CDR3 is TGTGCCAGCAGTCAATCGCGGGAGACCCAGTACTTC. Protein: CASSQSRETQYF.

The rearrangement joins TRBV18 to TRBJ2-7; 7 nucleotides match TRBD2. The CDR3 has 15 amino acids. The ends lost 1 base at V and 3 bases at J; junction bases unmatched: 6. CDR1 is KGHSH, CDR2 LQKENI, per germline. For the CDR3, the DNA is TGTGCCAGCTCACCACTTGCGGTAGCGGGCTACGAGCAGTACTTC. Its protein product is CASSPLAVAGYEQYF.

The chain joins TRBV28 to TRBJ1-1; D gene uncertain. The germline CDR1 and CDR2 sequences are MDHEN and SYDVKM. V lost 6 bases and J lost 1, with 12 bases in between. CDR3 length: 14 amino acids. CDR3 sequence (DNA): TGTGCCAGCAGAGACACAGAGACGAACACTGAAGCTTTCTTT. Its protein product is CASRDTETNTEAFF.

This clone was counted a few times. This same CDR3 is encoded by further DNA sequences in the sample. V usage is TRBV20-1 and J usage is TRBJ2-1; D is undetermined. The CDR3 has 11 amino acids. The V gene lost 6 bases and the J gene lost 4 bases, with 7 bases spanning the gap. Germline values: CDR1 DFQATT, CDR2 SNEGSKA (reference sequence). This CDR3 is CSARVYNEQFF. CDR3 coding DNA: TGCAGTGCCCGGGTTTACAATGAGCAGTTCTTC.

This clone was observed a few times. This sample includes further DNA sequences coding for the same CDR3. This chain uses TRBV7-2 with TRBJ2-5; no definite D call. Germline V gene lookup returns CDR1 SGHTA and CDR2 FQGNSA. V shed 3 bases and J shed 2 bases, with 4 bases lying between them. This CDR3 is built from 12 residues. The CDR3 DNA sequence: TGTGCCAGCAGCTTGGCTCAAGAGACCCAGTACTTC. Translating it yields CASSLAQETQYF.

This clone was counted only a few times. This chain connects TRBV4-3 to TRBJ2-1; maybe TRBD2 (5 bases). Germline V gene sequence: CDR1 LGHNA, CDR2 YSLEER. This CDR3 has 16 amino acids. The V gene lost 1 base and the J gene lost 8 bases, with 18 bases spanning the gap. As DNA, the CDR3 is TGCGCCAGCAGCCAAGTGTATGGGAGTCTGATCCATGAGCAGTTCTTC. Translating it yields CASSQVYGSLIHEQFF.

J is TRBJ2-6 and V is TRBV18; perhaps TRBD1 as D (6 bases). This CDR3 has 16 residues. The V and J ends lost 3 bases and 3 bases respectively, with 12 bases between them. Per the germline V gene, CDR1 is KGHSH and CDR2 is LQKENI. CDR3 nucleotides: TGTGCCAGCTCACCTCAACAGGGACGTGGGGCCAACGTCCTGACTTTC. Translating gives CASSPQQGRGANVLTF.

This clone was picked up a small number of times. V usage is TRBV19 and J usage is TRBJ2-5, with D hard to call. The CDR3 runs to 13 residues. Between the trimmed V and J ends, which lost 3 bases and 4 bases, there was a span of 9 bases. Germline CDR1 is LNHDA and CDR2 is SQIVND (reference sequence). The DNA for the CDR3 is TGTGCCAGTAGTATGAACACCCTAGAGACCCAGTACTTC. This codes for CASSMNTLETQYF.

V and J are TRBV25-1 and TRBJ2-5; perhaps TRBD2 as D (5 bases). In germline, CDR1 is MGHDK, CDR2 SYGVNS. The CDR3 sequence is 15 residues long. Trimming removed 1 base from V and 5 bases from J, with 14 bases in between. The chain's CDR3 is CASSEFRQPGETQYF. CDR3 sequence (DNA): TGTGCCAGCAGTGAATTCCGGCAGCCGGGGGAGACCCAGTACTTC.

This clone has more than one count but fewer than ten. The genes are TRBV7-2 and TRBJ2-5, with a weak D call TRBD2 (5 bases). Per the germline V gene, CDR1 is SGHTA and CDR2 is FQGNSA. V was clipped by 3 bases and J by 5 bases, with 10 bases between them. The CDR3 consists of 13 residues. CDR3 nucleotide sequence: TGTGCCAGCAGCTTTGGTAGCGTGGAGACCCAGTACTTC. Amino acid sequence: CASSFGSVETQYF.

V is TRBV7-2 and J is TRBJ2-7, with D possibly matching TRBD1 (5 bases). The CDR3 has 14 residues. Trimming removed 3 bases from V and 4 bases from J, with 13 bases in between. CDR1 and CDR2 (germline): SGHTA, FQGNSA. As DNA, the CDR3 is TGTGCCAGCAGCTTGAGACAGATTTTTTACGAGCAGTACTTC. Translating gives CASSLRQIFYEQYF. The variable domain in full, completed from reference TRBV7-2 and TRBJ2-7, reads GAGVSQSPSNKVTEKGKDVELRCDPISGHTALYWYRQSLGQGLEFLIYFQGNSAPDKSGLPSDRFSAERTGGSVSTLTIQRTQQEDSAVYLCASSLRQIFYEQYFGPGTRLTVT.

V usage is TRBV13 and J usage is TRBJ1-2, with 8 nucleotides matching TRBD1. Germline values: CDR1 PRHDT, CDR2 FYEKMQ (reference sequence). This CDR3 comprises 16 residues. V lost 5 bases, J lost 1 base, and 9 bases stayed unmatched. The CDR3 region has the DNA TGTGCCAGCAGCCGTCGGACAGGGCGGGGTAACTATGGCTACACCTTC. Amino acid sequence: CASSRRTGRGNYGYTF.

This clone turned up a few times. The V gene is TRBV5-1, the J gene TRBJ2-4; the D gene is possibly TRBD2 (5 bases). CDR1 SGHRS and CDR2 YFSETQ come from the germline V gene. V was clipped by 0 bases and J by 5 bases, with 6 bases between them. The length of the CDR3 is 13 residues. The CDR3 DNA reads TGCGCCAGCAGCTTGGGAGCGGAAAACATTCAGTACTTC. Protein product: CASSLGAENIQYF.

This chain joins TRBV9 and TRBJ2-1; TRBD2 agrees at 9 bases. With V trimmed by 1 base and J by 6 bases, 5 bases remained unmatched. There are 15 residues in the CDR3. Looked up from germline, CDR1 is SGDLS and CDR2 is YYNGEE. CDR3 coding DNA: TGTGCCAGCAGCGTAAGGGGACTAGCCTTCAATGAGCAGTTCTTC. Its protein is CASSVRGLAFNEQFF.

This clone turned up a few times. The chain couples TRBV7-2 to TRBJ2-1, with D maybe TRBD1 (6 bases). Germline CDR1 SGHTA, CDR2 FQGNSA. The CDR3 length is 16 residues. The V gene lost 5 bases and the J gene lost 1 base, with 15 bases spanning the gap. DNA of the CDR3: TGTGCCAGCAGCAGGGAGACAGGTCGGTCCTACAATGAGCAGTTCTTC. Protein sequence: CASSRETGRSYNEQFF.

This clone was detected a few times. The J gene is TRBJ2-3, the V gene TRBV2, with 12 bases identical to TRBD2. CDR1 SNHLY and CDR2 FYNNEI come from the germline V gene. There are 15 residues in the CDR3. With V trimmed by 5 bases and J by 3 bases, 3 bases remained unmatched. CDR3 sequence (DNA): TGTGCCAGCAGTAAGACTAGCGGGAGTACAGATACGCAGTATTTT. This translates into CASSKTSGSTDTQYF.

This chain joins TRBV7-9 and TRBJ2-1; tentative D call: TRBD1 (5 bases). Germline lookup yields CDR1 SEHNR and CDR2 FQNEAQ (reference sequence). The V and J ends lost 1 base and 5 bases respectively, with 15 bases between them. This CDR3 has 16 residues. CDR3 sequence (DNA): TGTGCCAGCAGCTTAGGAATCAGGGATGTCCACAATGAGCAGTTCTTC. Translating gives CASSLGIRDVHNEQFF.

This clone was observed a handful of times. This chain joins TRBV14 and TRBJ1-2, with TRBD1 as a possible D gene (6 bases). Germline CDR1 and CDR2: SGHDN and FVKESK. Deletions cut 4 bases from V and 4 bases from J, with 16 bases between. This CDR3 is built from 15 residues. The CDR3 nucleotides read TGTGCCAGCAGCCGGTTTCCCGGGACATCCTATGGCTACACCTTC. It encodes CASSRFPGTSYGYTF.

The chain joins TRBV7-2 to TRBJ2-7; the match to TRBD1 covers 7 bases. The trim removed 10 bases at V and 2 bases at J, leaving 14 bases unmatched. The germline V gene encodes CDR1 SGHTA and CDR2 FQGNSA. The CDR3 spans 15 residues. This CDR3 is CATVTGTVDTYEQYV. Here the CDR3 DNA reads TGTGCCACGGTTACCGGGACAGTAGACACCTACGAGCAGTACGTC.